The rows below give T cell receptor beta chains drawn from one sample of a study of PD-1 blockade in classical Hodgkin lymphoma. Assay: immunoSEQ multiplex PCR; the TCRdb copy retains only in-frame clones and omits some. The repertoire holds tens of thousands of clones, with about nine tenths as singletons. The specimen comprised CD4+ T cells from blood, sampled at baseline. All receptors derive from a human donor with classical Hodgkin lymphoma. Each CDR3 is given with its conserved first and last residue. Fields, in order: D gene, V gene, clone size, J gene, CDR3 DNA, CDR3 protein. The D gene is left open where the match is weak. Part of the rows lack a size; the others show once, few, many or a class for expanded clones.

d_gene: NA
v_gene: TRBV12-2
abundance: NA
j_gene: TRBJ2-3
CDR3nt: TGTGCAAGTCGCCCTCGGACTAGCAGGGGACACACAGATACGCAGTATTTT
CDR3aa: CASRPRTSRGHTDTQYF

d_gene: NA
v_gene: TRBV28
abundance: NA
j_gene: TRBJ2-7
CDR3nt: TGTGCCAGCAGATCCACTAGAAGGCCGTACTTC
CDR3aa: CASRSTRRPYF

d_gene: NA
v_gene: TRBV19
abundance: NA
j_gene: TRBJ2-1
CDR3nt: TGTGCCAGTATAAGGAAACTAGGTGTGGGAACCAATGAGCAGTTCTTC
CDR3aa: CASIRKLGVGTNEQFF

d_gene: TRBD1
v_gene: TRBV6-6
abundance: few
j_gene: TRBJ1-2
CDR3nt: TGTGCCAGCAGTAGGGGACAGGAGAACTATGGCTACACCTTC
CDR3aa: CASSRGQENYGYTF

d_gene: NA
v_gene: TRBV29-1
abundance: NA
j_gene: TRBJ2-7
CDR3nt: TGCAGCGCGTTGTTGTCCCTCTCAGGTCGAGGTACCTACGAGCAGTACTTC
CDR3aa: CSALLSLSGRGTYEQYF

d_gene: NA
v_gene: TRBV25-1
abundance: NA
j_gene: TRBJ2-1
CDR3nt: TGTGCCAGCAGTGAATATTTACCGAATGAGCAGTTCTTC
CDR3aa: CASSEYLPNEQFF

d_gene: TRBD1
v_gene: TRBV19
abundance: NA
j_gene: TRBJ2-7
CDR3nt: TGTGCCAGTGGTCCAGGGGGAAGCTACGAGCAGTACTTC
CDR3aa: CASGPGGSYEQYF

d_gene: NA
v_gene: TRBV6-5
abundance: NA
j_gene: TRBJ1-2
CDR3nt: TGTGCCAGCAGACTCCTCCCAGGGAGCCGGGGCTACACCTTC
CDR3aa: CASRLLPGSRGYTF

d_gene: NA
v_gene: TRBV5-6
abundance: NA
j_gene: TRBJ2-6
CDR3nt: TGTGCCAGCAGCTTGAGCGGGTCTGGGGCCAACGTCCTGACTTTC
CDR3aa: CASSLSGSGANVLTF

d_gene: NA
v_gene: TRBV21-1
abundance: NA
j_gene: TRBJ1-4
CDR3nt: TGTGCCAGCATACCCTCTTTTGACGGGCGGAAACTGTTTTTT
CDR3aa: CASIPSFDGRKLFF

d_gene: TRBD2
v_gene: TRBV5-1
abundance: NA
j_gene: TRBJ2-1
CDR3nt: TGCGCCAGCAGCTTGGCCCAAACTAGCGGGGAGATCAATGAGCAGTTCTTC
CDR3aa: CASSLAQTSGEINEQFF

d_gene: TRBD2
v_gene: TRBV10-3
abundance: NA
j_gene: TRBJ2-3
CDR3nt: TGTGCCATCAGTGAGCCGGGACTAGCGGGAGTAGGGTCGGATACGCAGTATTTT
CDR3aa: CAISEPGLAGVGSDTQYF

d_gene: TRBD1
v_gene: TRBV6-5
abundance: NA
j_gene: TRBJ1-1
CDR3nt: TGTGCCAGCAGTAGGACAGGTTTGAACACTGAAGCTTTCTTT
CDR3aa: CASSRTGLNTEAFF

d_gene: TRBD2
v_gene: TRBV4-1
abundance: NA
j_gene: TRBJ2-7
CDR3nt: TGCGCCAGCAGCCAAGTGGGGGGGGACGAGCAGTACTTC
CDR3aa: CASSQVGGDEQYF

d_gene: NA
v_gene: TRBV7-9
abundance: NA
j_gene: TRBJ1-4
CDR3nt: TGTGCCAGCAGCTTAGCATCGTTCCGGCGCGGCGATGAAAAACTGTTTTTT
CDR3aa: CASSLASFRRGDEKLFF

d_gene: TRBD2
v_gene: TRBV13
abundance: NA
j_gene: TRBJ2-3
CDR3nt: TGTGCCAGCAGTCGCGATAGCGGGAGATTCGCAGATACGCAGTATTTT
CDR3aa: CASSRDSGRFADTQYF

d_gene: TRBD1
v_gene: TRBV5-6
abundance: NA
j_gene: TRBJ1-2
CDR3nt: TGTGCCAGCAGCTTGGCCACGAGGGACAGGAGGGGCTACACCTTC
CDR3aa: CASSLATRDRRGYTF

d_gene: NA
v_gene: TRBV5-1
abundance: once
j_gene: TRBJ1-1
CDR3nt: TGCGCCAGCAGCACCGGGACCCAGAACACTGAAGCTTTCTTT
CDR3aa: CASSTGTQNTEAFF

d_gene: NA
v_gene: TRBV7-8
abundance: NA
j_gene: TRBJ1-1
CDR3nt: TGTGCCAGCAGCTTAATCAGAGCGAACACTGAAGCTTTTTTT
CDR3aa: CASSLIRANTEAFF

d_gene: NA
v_gene: TRBV19
abundance: NA
j_gene: TRBJ2-7
CDR3nt: TGTGCCAGTTCTGGAAGACATGACGAGCAGTACTTC
CDR3aa: CASSGRHDEQYF

d_gene: TRBD1
v_gene: TRBV30
abundance: NA
j_gene: TRBJ2-7
CDR3nt: TGTGCCTGGACTAGGGGGGACAGGGTGGTCTACGAGCAGTACTTC
CDR3aa: CAWTRGDRVVYEQYF

d_gene: TRBD1
v_gene: TRBV7-6
abundance: once
j_gene: TRBJ2-3
CDR3nt: TGTGCCAGCAGCCCCGGCCCAGGAGACAGGGGGCGGGATACGCAGTATTTT
CDR3aa: CASSPGPGDRGRDTQYF

d_gene: NA
v_gene: TRBV5-1
abundance: NA
j_gene: TRBJ2-2
CDR3nt: TGCGCCAGCAGCTTGTACGGTCCCACCGGGGAGCTGTTTTTT
CDR3aa: CASSLYGPTGELFF

d_gene: TRBD1
v_gene: TRBV19
abundance: once
j_gene: TRBJ2-1
CDR3nt: TGTGCCAGTAGTGCCGGGACAGGGTTAGGCCCCTTGCATGAGCAGTTCTTC
CDR3aa: CASSAGTGLGPLHEQFF

d_gene: TRBD1
v_gene: TRBV18
abundance: NA
j_gene: TRBJ1-5
CDR3nt: TGTGCCAGCTCACTAGTTGCAGGGGGAAAGGATCAGCCCCAGCATTTT
CDR3aa: CASSLVAGGKDQPQHF

d_gene: TRBD2
v_gene: TRBV6-5
abundance: NA
j_gene: TRBJ2-3
CDR3nt: TGTGCCAGCACTCCGGGACTAACCACAGATACGCAGTATTTT
CDR3aa: CASTPGLTTDTQYF

d_gene: TRBD2
v_gene: TRBV7-9
abundance: NA
j_gene: TRBJ2-1
CDR3nt: TGTGCCAGCAGCCTCCGCGGACTAGCCGAACCCAATGAGCAGTTCTTC
CDR3aa: CASSLRGLAEPNEQFF

d_gene: NA
v_gene: TRBV6-1
abundance: NA
j_gene: TRBJ2-7
CDR3nt: TGTGCCAGCAGTCCGCGGACACACTCCTACGAGCAGTACTTC
CDR3aa: CASSPRTHSYEQYF

d_gene: NA
v_gene: TRBV5-1
abundance: NA
j_gene: TRBJ1-5
CDR3nt: TGCGCCAGCAGCTTGGAAGGGAGGAATCAGCCCCAGCATTTT
CDR3aa: CASSLEGRNQPQHF

d_gene: TRBD1
v_gene: TRBV5-1
abundance: NA
j_gene: TRBJ2-5
CDR3nt: TGCGCCAGCAGCGCACAGGGGCGGATGGAGACCCAGTACTTC
CDR3aa: CASSAQGRMETQYF

d_gene: NA
v_gene: TRBV29-1
abundance: NA
j_gene: TRBJ2-3
CDR3nt: TGCAGCGGCCCGGACCAAGGGGGAGATACGCAGTATTTT
CDR3aa: CSGPDQGGDTQYF

d_gene: TRBD1
v_gene: TRBV5-1
abundance: NA
j_gene: TRBJ1-1
CDR3nt: TGCGCCAGCAGCCCCTGGACAGGGGGGAACACTGAAGCTTTCTTT
CDR3aa: CASSPWTGGNTEAFF

d_gene: NA
v_gene: TRBV10-3
abundance: NA
j_gene: TRBJ1-5
CDR3nt: TGTGCCATCGGGGGAACTCAGCCCCAGCATTTT
CDR3aa: CAIGGTQPQHF

d_gene: TRBD1
v_gene: TRBV25-1
abundance: NA
j_gene: TRBJ2-7
CDR3nt: TGTGCCAGCAGTAGGGGACAGGGTTTCTACGAGCAGTACTTC
CDR3aa: CASSRGQGFYEQYF